This T cell receptor beta chain originates from a study of OX40 agonist ivuxolimab in advanced cancers. General notes on the study: Ivuxolimab was a fully human IgG2 agonistic monoclonal antibody targeting the costimulatory receptor OX40 (CD134). The paper reports the monotherapy dose-escalation portion (N ≈ 52 patients) of the phase I ivuxolimab trial. A male proportion of roughly 80% and a mean age of about 60 years, ranging from 23 to 79, were recorded for the dose-escalation cohort. The point of sequencing TCRbeta in the periphery was to test whether ivuxolimab changed TCR sequence diversity and drove clonal T-cell expansion. Intravenous ivuxolimab was administered to patients every 2 weeks at six dose levels: 0.01, 0.1, 0.3, 1.5, 3 and 10 mg/kg. Prior anti-PD-1, anti-PD-L1 or anti-CTLA-4 therapy was permitted, and checkpoint inhibitors had been received by about 44% of dose-escalation patients. Partial responses were achieved by three dose-escalation patients, of whom one had hepatocellular carcinoma and two had cutaneous melanoma. Among the 50 to 55 dose-escalation patients, some 20 had hepatocellular carcinoma, 15 or so melanoma, 9 renal cell carcinoma and 9 head and neck cancer.

Points on this clone: The target of this receptor is not known. Nothing much larger sits one base from this clone, and base qualities are not available.

The trial excluded patients who had a history of autoimmune disease or who were on systemic immunosuppression. In every dose cohort, peripheral blood was drawn for TCR sequencing at baseline, cycle 4 day 1, and cycle 7 day 1. The samples were drawn from a first-in-human, open-label, multicenter phase I dose-escalation trial of ivuxolimab. Adults with locally advanced or metastatic melanoma, renal cell carcinoma, hepatocellular carcinoma or head and neck squamous cell carcinoma were enrolled in the trial. Before TCR sequencing, CD4+ and CD8+ T cells were separately sorted from peripheral blood. CDR1 and CDR2 were assigned from the germline V gene (reference sequence) as GTSNPN and SVGIG. The CDR3 runs 13 amino acids, cysteine and phenylalanine included. CDR3 DNA is the only sequence kept; it has 39 bases, read in frame from the first base. V lost 8 bases and J lost 5 bases, and the count of bases not matched to a germline gene is 11.

Paper-wide results and their limitations: In partial responders in the 0.1-3.0 mg/kg groups, normalized peripheral clonal expansion was found to be among the lowest, especially among CD8+ T cells. Clonal expansion of both CD4+ and CD8+ blood T cells was observed from baseline to week 6 at doses 0.1 to 3.0 mg/kg. Low levels of normalized T-cell clonal expansion were also seen in some nonresponding patients. After ivuxolimab, more expanded clones were found on average in CD8+ T cells than in CD4+ T cells. The antigen specificity of the peripheral T cells that underwent clonal expansion was not determined.

Genomic DNA was isolated from the sorted cells so that the TCRbeta CDR3 region could be sequenced. The immunoSEQ Assay was used to sequence the TCRbeta CDR3 regions. TCRdb stores this immuneACCESS table with in-frame sequences only. Part of the clones is absent; in the studies checked, under half of the shortfall reflects unresolved V genes, and no reason is known for the rest. Recorded for this sample are fewer than 95,000 clones; about nine tenths of them occurred a single time. Of the sample, approximately 0.41% falls within the top ten clones. The V and J genes are TRBV30 and TRBJ1-1, with TRBD1 identical over 7 junction bases. Sequenced here: CD4+ or CD8+ T cells sorted from blood, sampled in a trial of the OX40 agonist ivuxolimab. This receptor was obtained from an adult with an advanced solid tumor such as melanoma, head and neck, liver or kidney cancer. The sequence in DNA is TGTGCCGCTGCCGGGACAGACTGGACTGAAGCTTTCTTT. Its coded protein is CAAAGTDWTEAFF.